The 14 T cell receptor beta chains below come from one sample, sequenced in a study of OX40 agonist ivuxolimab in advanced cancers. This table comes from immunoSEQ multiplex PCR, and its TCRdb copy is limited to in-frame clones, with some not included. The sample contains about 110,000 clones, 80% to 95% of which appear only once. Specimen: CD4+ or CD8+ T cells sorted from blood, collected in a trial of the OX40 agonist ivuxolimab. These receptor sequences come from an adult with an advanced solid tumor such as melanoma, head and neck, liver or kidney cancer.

CDR3: CASSAQEGGNTQYF. CDR3 in DNA: TGTGCCAGCAGTGCACAGGAGGGGGGTAATACGCAGTATTTT. The chain joins TRBV27 to TRBJ2-3; D may be TRBD1 or TRBD2 (6 bases each). CDR1 and CDR2 from the germline V gene are MNHEY and SMNVEV (reference sequence). The CDR3 length is 14 residues. V was cut by 5 bases and J by 7 bases, with 16 bases left in between.

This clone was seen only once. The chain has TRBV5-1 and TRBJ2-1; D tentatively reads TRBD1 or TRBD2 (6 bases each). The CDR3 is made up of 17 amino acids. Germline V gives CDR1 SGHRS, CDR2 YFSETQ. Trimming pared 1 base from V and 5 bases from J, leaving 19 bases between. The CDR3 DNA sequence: TGCGCCAGCAGCTTGAGCCCGGGGGCCCTAGGAAACAATGAGCAGTTCTTC. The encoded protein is CASSLSPGALGNNEQFF.

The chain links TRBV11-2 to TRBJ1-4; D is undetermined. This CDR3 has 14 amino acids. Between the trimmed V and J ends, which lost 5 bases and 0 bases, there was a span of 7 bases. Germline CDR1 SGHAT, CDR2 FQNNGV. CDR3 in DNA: TGTGCCAGCAGCCCCACTGCAACTAATGAAAAACTGTTTTTT. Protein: CASSPTATNEKLFF.

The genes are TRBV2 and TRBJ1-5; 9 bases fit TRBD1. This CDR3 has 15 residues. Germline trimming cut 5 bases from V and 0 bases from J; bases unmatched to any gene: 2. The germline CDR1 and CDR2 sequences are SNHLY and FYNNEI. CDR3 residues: CASSLTGGSNQPQHF. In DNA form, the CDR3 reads TGTGCCAGCAGTTTGACAGGGGGTAGCAATCAGCCCCAGCATTTT. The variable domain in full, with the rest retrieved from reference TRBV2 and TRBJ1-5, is EPEVTQTPSHQVTQMGQEVILRCVPISNHLYFYWYRQILGQKVEFLVSFYNNEISEKSEIFDDQFSVERPDGSNFTLKIRSTKLEDSAMYFCASSLTGGSNQPQHFGDGTRLSIL.

In nucleotides, the CDR3 is TGTGCCAGCAGTAAGCCCCCGGACACTGAAGCTTTCTTT. Translation: CASSKPPDTEAFF. This chain uses TRBV6-5 with TRBJ1-1; D remains unclear. The CDR3 extends over 13 amino acids. Trimming left V 5 bases short and J 3 bases short, with 10 bases between. Looked up from germline, CDR1 is MNHEY and CDR2 is SVGAGI.

The DNA for the CDR3 is TGTGCCAGCAACACCGAGGGAGGGGGCAGGGACTATGGCTACACCTTC. This encodes CASNTEGGGRDYGYTF. This rearrangement joins TRBV7-9 to TRBJ1-2, with 7 positions matching TRBD1. The CDR3 totals 16 residues. With V trimmed by 7 bases and J by 3 bases, 14 bases remained unmatched. CDR1 is SEHNR, CDR2 FQNEAQ, per germline (reference sequence). The full variable domain, rest sourced from reference TRBV7-9 and TRBJ1-2, is DTGVSQNPRHKITKRGQNVTFRCDPISEHNRLYWYRQTLGQGPEFLTYFQNEAQLEKSRLLSDRFSAERPKGSFSTLEIQRTEQGDSAMYLCASNTEGGGRDYGYTFGSGTRLTVV.

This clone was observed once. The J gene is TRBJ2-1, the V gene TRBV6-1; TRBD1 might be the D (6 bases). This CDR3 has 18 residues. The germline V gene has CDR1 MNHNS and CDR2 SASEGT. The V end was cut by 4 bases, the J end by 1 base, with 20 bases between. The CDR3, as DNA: TGTGCCAGCAGTGCCCTCCTGACAGGTCCGGGGTCCTACAATGAGCAGTTCTTC. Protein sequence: CASSALLTGPGSYNEQFF.

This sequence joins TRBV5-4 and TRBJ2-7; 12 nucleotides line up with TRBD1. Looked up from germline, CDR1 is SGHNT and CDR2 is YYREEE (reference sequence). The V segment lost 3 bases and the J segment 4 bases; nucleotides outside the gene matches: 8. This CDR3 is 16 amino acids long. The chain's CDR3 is CASSSVPGQGAYEQYF. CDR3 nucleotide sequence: TGTGCCAGCAGCTCAGTCCCGGGACAGGGGGCGTACGAGCAGTACTTC.

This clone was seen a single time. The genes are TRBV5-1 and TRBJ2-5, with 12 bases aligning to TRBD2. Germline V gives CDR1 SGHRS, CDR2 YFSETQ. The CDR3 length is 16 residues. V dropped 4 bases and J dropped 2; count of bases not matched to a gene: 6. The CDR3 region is CASSTGLAGIQETQYF. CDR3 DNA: TGCGCCAGCAGCACCGGACTAGCGGGAATACAAGAGACCCAGTACTTC.

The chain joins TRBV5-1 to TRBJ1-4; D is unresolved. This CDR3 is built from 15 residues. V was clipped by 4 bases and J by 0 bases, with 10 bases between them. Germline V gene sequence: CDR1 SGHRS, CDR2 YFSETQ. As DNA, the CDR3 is TGCGCCAGCAGCGTGAACACCGCAACTAATGAAAAACTGTTTTTT. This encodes CASSVNTATNEKLFF.

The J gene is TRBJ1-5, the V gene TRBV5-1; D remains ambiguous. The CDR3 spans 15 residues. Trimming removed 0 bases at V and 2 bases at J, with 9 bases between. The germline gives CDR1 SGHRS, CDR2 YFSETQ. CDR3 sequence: CASSLEGSRNQPQHF. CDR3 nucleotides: TGCGCCAGCAGCTTGGAAGGGTCCCGCAATCAGCCCCAGCATTTT.

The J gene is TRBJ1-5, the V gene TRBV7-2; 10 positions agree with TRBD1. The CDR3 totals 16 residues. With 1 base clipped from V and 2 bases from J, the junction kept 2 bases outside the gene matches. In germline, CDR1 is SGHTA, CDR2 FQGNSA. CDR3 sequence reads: CASSLVGQGGNQPQHF. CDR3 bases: TGTGCCAGCAGCTTAGTTGGACAGGGGGGCAATCAGCCCCAGCATTTT. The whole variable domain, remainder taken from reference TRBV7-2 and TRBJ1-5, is GAGVSQSPSNKVTEKGKDVELRCDPISGHTALYWYRQSLGQGLEFLIYFQGNSAPDKSGLPSDRFSAERTGGSVSTLTIQRTQQEDSAVYLCASSLVGQGGNQPQHFGDGTRLSIL.

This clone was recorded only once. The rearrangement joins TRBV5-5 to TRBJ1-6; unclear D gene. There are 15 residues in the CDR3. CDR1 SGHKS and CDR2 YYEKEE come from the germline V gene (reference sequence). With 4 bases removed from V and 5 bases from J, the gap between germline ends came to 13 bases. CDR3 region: CASSRAPEDNSPLHF. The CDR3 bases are TGTGCCAGCAGCCGGGCGCCCGAGGATAATTCACCCCTCCACTTT.

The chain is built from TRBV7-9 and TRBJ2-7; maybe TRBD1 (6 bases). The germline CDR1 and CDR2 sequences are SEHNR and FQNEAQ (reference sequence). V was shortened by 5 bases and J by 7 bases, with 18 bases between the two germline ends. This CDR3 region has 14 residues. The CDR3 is CASSNTTGLGEQYF. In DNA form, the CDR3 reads TGTGCCAGCAGCAATACAACAGGGCTGGGGGAGCAGTACTTC.